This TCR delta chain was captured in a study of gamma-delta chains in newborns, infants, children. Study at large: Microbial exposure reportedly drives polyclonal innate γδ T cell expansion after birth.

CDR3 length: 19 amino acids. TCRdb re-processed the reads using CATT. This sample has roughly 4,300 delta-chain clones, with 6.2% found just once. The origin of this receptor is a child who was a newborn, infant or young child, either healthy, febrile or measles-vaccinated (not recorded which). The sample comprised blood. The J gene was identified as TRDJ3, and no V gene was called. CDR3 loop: CACATVGAPPSWATRQLFF. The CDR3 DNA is TGTGCCTGTGCCACCGTAGGGGCTCCGCCCTCCTGGGCCACCCGACAGCTGTTTTTC.